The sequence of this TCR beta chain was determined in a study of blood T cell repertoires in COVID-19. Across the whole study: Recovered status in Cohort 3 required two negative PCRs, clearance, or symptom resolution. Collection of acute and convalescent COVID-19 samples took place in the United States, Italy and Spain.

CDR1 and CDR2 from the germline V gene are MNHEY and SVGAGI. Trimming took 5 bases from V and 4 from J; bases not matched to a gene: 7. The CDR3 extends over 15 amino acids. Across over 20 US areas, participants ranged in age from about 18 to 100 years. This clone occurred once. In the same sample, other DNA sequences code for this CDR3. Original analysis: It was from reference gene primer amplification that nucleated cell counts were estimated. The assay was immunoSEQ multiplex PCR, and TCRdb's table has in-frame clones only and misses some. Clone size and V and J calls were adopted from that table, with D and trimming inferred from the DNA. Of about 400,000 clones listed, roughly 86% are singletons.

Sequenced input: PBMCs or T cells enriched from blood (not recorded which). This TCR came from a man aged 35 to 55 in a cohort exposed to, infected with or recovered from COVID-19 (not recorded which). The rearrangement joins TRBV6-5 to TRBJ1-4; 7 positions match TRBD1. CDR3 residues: CASSNRQGLNEKLFF. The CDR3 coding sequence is TGTGCCAGCAGTAATCGACAGGGCCTTAATGAAAAACTGTTTTTT.